A single sample gave rise to the 23 T cell receptor beta chains below, sequenced in a study of blood T cell repertoires in COVID-19. The table came from immunoSEQ multiplex PCR; TCRdb's copy has only in-frame clones and leaves some out. Here the sample spans about 42,000 clones, approximately 81% being singletons. Sequenced material: peripheral blood. These receptors came from a woman in her 70s in a cohort sampled during active COVID-19.

This clone was observed a single time. The V and J genes are TRBV6-5 and TRBJ2-5; a weak D match, TRBD2 (5 bases). V was pared by 5 bases and J by 2 bases, with 15 bases between. Germline V gene data show CDR1 as MNHEY and CDR2 as SVGAGI. This CDR3 region has 15 residues. CDR3 amino acids: CASSPDYSQQETQYF. In DNA, the CDR3 is TGTGCCAGCAGTCCCGACTACTCCCAGCAAGAGACCCAGTACTTC.

V usage is TRBV30 and J usage is TRBJ1-3; D gene uncertain. CDR3 length: 13 residues. Germline CDR1 is GTSNPN and CDR2 is SVGIG (reference sequence). With 7 bases removed from V and 2 bases from J, the gap between germline ends came to 12 bases. CDR3 nucleotide sequence: TGTGCCTTTAGAATCGGGGCTGGAAACACCATATATTTT. Translation gives CAFRIGAGNTIYF.

V and J are TRBV27 and TRBJ1-2, with 7 bases lining up with TRBD1. CDR1 is MNHEY and CDR2 is SMNVEV in the germline V gene (reference sequence). CDR3 length equals 17 residues. V dropped 8 bases and J dropped 3; count of bases not matched to a gene: 18. The CDR3 region is CASAGIGTDSFDYGYTF. The CDR3 bases are TGTGCCAGCGCTGGAATCGGGACAGATAGTTTTGACTATGGCTACACCTTC.

V and J are TRBV5-5 and TRBJ2-2; TRBD1 agrees at 11 bases. V was clipped by 4 bases and J by 4 bases; unmatched bases: 6. This CDR3 region has 16 residues. CDR1 SGHKS and CDR2 YYEKEE come from the germline V gene (reference sequence). CDR3 nucleotide sequence: TGTGCCAGCAGCATGACCGGGACAGGGGGCACCGGGGAGCTGTTTTTT. As protein: CASSMTGTGGTGELFF.

CDR3 loop: CASSTSDTGSEQFF. CDR3 nucleotides: TGTGCCAGCAGCACTTCCGACACAGGCAGTGAGCAGTTCTTC. This chain joins TRBV11-3 and TRBJ2-1, with D possibly TRBD1 on 5 matching bases. CDR1 and CDR2 from the germline V gene are SGHNT and YENEEA. The CDR3 has 14 amino acids. The V gene lost 5 bases and the J gene lost 9 bases, with 17 bases spanning the gap.

J is TRBJ1-4 and V is TRBV28, with D possibly matching TRBD1 (5 bases). The CDR3 extends over 14 amino acids. Trimming removed 7 bases at V and 0 bases at J, with 9 bases between. In germline, CDR1 is MDHEN, CDR2 SYDVKM. The CDR3 is CASTQTATNEKLFF. CDR3 nucleotide sequence: TGTGCCAGCACCCAGACAGCAACTAATGAAAAACTGTTTTTT.

The table lists this clone with a count of one. CDR3 coding DNA: TGTGCCAGCAGCTTAATGAGGTTCGGGCAGCCCCAGCATTTT. Encoded protein: CASSLMRFGQPQHF. V is TRBV7-2 and J is TRBJ1-5, with D hard to call. Germline V gene lookup returns CDR1 SGHTA and CDR2 FQGNSA. This CDR3 is built from 14 residues. The V and J ends lost 2 bases and 7 bases respectively, with 12 bases between them.

This clone was observed once. This chain links TRBV3-1 (or the pseudogene TRBV3-2) with TRBJ2-1, with a weak D call TRBD2 (5 bases). The CDR3 sequence is 14 residues long. V was clipped by 4 bases and J by 9 bases, with 16 bases between them. Per germline, CDR1 LGHDT and CDR2 YNNKEL (reference sequence). In DNA, the CDR3 is TGTGCCAGCAGCCTAAGCGCCGGGGTTGCTGAGCAGTTCTTC. This gives the protein CASSLSAGVAEQFF.

The genes are TRBV19 and TRBJ2-5, with a tentative D call TRBD2 (5 bases). The CDR3 spans 14 residues. The germline V gene has CDR1 LNHDA and CDR2 SQIVND (reference sequence). V lost 1 base to trimming and J lost 5 bases, with 11 bases between them. The CDR3 coding sequence is TGTGCCAGTAGTATAGTCGGGAAAGGGGAGACCCAGTACTTC. This sequence encodes CASSIVGKGETQYF.

Note on this clone: One end of the junction varies from germline; a read error may be responsible. This chain joins TRBV28 and TRBJ2-7, with TRBD2 identical over 7 bases. CDR1 is MDHEN, CDR2 SYDVKM, per germline. This CDR3 has 18 amino acids. The CDR3 bases are TGTGCCAGCAGCTTATCCGTTGGGGGGGGGAAAGTACCCTACGAGCAGTACTTC. This encodes CASSLSVGGGKVPYEQYF.

The V call is TRBV10-3, the J call TRBJ2-1; 12 positions match TRBD2. V was pared by 8 bases and J by 4 bases, with 12 bases of the junction left unmatched. Germline CDR1 is ENHRY and CDR2 is SYGVKD. This CDR3 is built from 17 residues. CDR3 coding DNA: TGTGCCATCGGGGTAGCTAGCGGGAGGGGTGCGTACAATGAGCAGTTCTTC. Residues: CAIGVASGRGAYNEQFF.

The rearrangement joins TRBV29-1 to TRBJ2-5; 8 nucleotides align to TRBD2. CDR1 is SQVTM and CDR2 is ANQGSEA in the germline V gene. This CDR3 contains 14 residues. J was trimmed by 5 bases and V by 3 bases; bases with no gene match: 8. CDR3 sequence reads: CSVDISSGGETQYF. The CDR3 DNA is TGCAGCGTTGATATATCATCGGGGGGGGAGACCCAGTACTTC.

The J gene is TRBJ1-6, the V gene TRBV27; the match to TRBD1 covers 9 bases. V trimming: 3 bases; J trimming: 10 bases; junction bases outside the gene matches: 7. Germline V CDR1 and CDR2: MNHEY, SMNVEV (reference sequence). The CDR3 covers 15 residues. The CDR3 reads CASSFGTGIESPLHF. Written as DNA, the CDR3 is TGTGCCAGCAGTTTCGGGACAGGGATCGAATCACCCCTCCACTTT.

This rearrangement joins TRBV3-1 (or the pseudogene TRBV3-2) to TRBJ2-5; D perhaps matches TRBD2 (5 bases). The CDR3 is 13 amino acids. Trimming left V 1 base short and J 7 bases short, with 10 bases between. The germline V gene has CDR1 LGHDT and CDR2 YNNKEL (reference sequence). The CDR3 region is CASSQGPAGTQYF. The CDR3 coding sequence is TGTGCCAGCAGCCAAGGGCCCGCGGGGACCCAGTACTTC.

The chain is built from TRBV7-2 and TRBJ2-3; 9 bases align to TRBD2. V lost 1 base to trimming and J lost 5 bases; unmatched junction nucleotides: 7. The length of the CDR3 is 16 residues. Germline assignment: CDR1 SGHTA and CDR2 FQGNSA. CDR3 in amino acids: CASSLVVAGAIDTQYF. In DNA, the CDR3 is TGTGCCAGCAGCTTAGTAGTAGCGGGAGCGATAGATACGCAGTATTTT.

The rearrangement uses TRBV27 and TRBJ1-5; D is ambiguous. Trimming removed 3 bases from V and 6 bases from J, with 12 bases in between. This CDR3 contains 14 residues. The germline V gene encodes CDR1 MNHEY and CDR2 SMNVEV (reference sequence). DNA for the CDR3: TGTGCCAGCAGTTTCTCAGGTAATGGTCAGCCCCAGCATTTT. This translates into CASSFSGNGQPQHF.

The rearrangement joins TRBV5-1 to TRBJ2-3; D uncertain. V shed 0 bases and J shed 5 bases, with 4 bases lying between them. The V gene's germline CDR1 is SGHRS and CDR2 YFSETQ. This CDR3 region has 12 residues. The CDR3 DNA reads as TGCGCCAGCAGCTTGGCAGGAGATACGCAGTATTTT. It codes for CASSLAGDTQYF.

This clone was seen only once. The V call is TRBV5-1, the J call TRBJ1-5; weak D call: TRBD1 (6 bases). The V gene's germline CDR1 is SGHRS and CDR2 YFSETQ. The germline V and J ends were trimmed by 4 bases and 4 bases, with 12 bases remaining between them. The CDR3 extends over 14 amino acids. The CDR3 DNA sequence: TGCGCCAGCAGCGCAGGGGAGGGGAATCAGCCCCAGCATTTT. This translates into CASSAGEGNQPQHF.

The J gene is TRBJ1-1, the V gene TRBV5-1; 9 positions agree with TRBD1. Trimming at V came to 2 bases and at J to 3 bases, leaving 2 bases not matched to a gene. The CDR3 is 14 amino acids. Germline V lookup: CDR1 SGHRS, CDR2 YFSETQ. The CDR3, as DNA: TGCGCCAGCAGCTTACAGGGGGCGCACACTGAAGCTTTCTTT. Protein product: CASSLQGAHTEAFF. The full variable domain, with the rest looked up from reference TRBV5-1 and TRBJ1-1, is KAGVTQTPRYLIKTRGQQVTLSCSPISGHRSVSWYQQTPGQGLQFLFEYFSETQRNKGNFPGRFSGRQFSNSRSEMNVSTLELGDSALYLCASSLQGAHTEAFFGQGTRLTVV.

The J gene is TRBJ2-5, the V gene TRBV30; TRBD2 matches 8 bases. The CDR3 sequence is 16 residues long. The junction had 10 bases not matched to a gene; V was cut back by 0 bases and J by 4 bases. Germline CDR1 is GTSNPN and CDR2 is SVGIG (reference sequence). DNA for the CDR3: TGTGCCTGGAGTGTAGATCTGTTCGGGGGGGGAGAGACCCAGTACTTC. This gives the protein CAWSVDLFGGGETQYF.

With regard to this clone: The junction differs from germline at one of its ends, possibly a read error. V is TRBV7-6 and J is TRBJ1-1, with D possibly being TRBD1 (6 bases). The CDR3 runs to 17 residues. The germline V gene encodes CDR1 SGHVS and CDR2 FNYEAQ. The CDR3 coding sequence is TGTGCCAGCAGCCTAGCCCCACCCGGCAGGGGGAACACTGAAGCTTTCTTT. It specifies CASSLAPPGRGNTEAFF.

This clone was seen a single time. The gene calls are TRBV27 and TRBJ1-6, with 7 positions matching TRBD1. Per germline, CDR1 MNHEY and CDR2 SMNVEV (reference sequence). CDR3 length: 15 residues. V dropped 6 bases and J dropped 0; count of bases not matched to a gene: 2. CDR3 protein: CASSPGGSYNSPLHF. The CDR3 DNA follows: TGTGCCAGCAGCCCAGGGGGCTCCTATAATTCACCCCTCCACTTT.

This clone was observed once. The rearrangement uses TRBV30 and TRBJ1-2, with D tentatively TRBD1 (6 bases). Looked up from germline, CDR1 is GTSNPN and CDR2 is SVGIG (reference sequence). CDR3 length: 14 residues. With 3 bases removed from V and 4 bases from J, the gap between germline ends came to 15 bases. The CDR3 nucleotides are TGTGCCTGGAGGGGGACCAGGGGTGGCTATGGCTACACCTTC. Its translation is CAWRGTRGGYGYTF.